This T cell receptor (beta chain) was sequenced during a study of cytomegalovirus exposure and HLA in healthy donors. Study results and caveats: Among TCR beta chains, those listed as cytomegalovirus-associated numbered under 200. Published work reported that the classifier diagnosed cytomegalovirus status with high specificity and sensitivity.

Between the trimmed V and J ends, which lost 5 bases and 10 bases, there was a span of 23 bases. The germline V gene encodes CDR1 SGHAT and CDR2 FQNNGV. The CDR3 is 15 amino acids. The study ran its PCR with 60 Vbeta and 13 Jbeta primers. TCRdb's table, derived via immunoSEQ multiplex PCR, lists solely in-frame clones and lacks some. This table holds some 54,000 clones, 70% to 90% found once. A note on this clone: What it binds is unknown.

The chain joins TRBV11-2 to TRBJ2-5, with D possibly matching TRBD1 (6 bases). Sequencing was performed on PBMCs. This TCR was recovered from a male donor in good health and CMV-seronegative. The CDR3 loop is CASSPPVARGDGQYF. In DNA, the CDR3 is TGTGCCAGCAGCCCCCCTGTCGCCAGGGGTGATGGCCAGTACTTC.